The clone carrying this TCR beta chain was counted a few times. Its antigen is not known. This beta chain appears as a stray read in a library generated for alpha chains; its size is not informative. These data originate in a study of spatial heterogeneity in lung cancer. Germline V gene sequence: CDR1 ENHRY, CDR2 SYGVKD. Trimming pared 6 bases from V and 6 bases from J, leaving 15 bases between. The CDR3 covers 13 residues. Noted time point: sample taken at primary tumor resection. Study conclusions and caveats: Counts of expanded intratumoral alpha and beta TCRs tracked tumor mutation counts.

TCRdb reprocessed the 5' RACE reads via MiXCR and lists one record per CDR3 protein. The sample comprises 7,000 to 8,500 distinct CDR3 sequences, approximately 12% of which are singletons, and roughly 9.6% rests with the top ten. This chain uses TRBV10-3 with TRBJ2-7, with D perhaps TRBD1 or TRBD2 (5 bases each). This clonotype was obtained from a male donor with early-stage non-small cell lung cancer. The sample consisted of lung tumor tissue, taken at surgery. CDR3 in DNA: TGTGCCATCAGCCCCGAGGCCGGGGCCGAGCAGTACTTC. It translates to CAISPEAGAEQYF.